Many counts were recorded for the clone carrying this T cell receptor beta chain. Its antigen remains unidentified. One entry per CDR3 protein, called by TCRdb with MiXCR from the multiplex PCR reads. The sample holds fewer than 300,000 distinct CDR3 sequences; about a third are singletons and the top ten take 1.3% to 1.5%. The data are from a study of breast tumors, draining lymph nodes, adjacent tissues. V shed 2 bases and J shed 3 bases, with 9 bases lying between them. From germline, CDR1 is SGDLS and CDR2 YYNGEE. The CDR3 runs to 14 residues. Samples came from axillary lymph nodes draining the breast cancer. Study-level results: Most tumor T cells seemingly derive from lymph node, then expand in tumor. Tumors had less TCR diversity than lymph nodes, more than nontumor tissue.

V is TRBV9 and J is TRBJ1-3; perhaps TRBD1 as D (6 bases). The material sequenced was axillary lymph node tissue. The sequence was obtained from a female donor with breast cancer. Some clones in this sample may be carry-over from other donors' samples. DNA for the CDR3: TGTGCCAGCAGCGTCCCGGACAGTGGAAACACCATATATTTT. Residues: CASSVPDSGNTIYF.